This T cell receptor (beta chain) was found in a study of tumor and adjacent non-tumor tissue in lung cancer. Whole-study context: Patients were aged about 31 to 76, about ten men and a handful of women, stage I to III.

This CDR3 is 14 amino acids long. Germline V gives CDR1 MDHEN, CDR2 SYDVKM. A modified ARM-PCR protocol with three rounds of nested PCR amplified TCRbeta. From the multiplex PCR reads, TCRdb called clonotypes with MiXCR, one entry per CDR3 protein. The data hold about 67,000 distinct CDR3 sequences, with 76% observed a single time. Points on this clonotype: Its antigen is unknown. One end of the junction varies from germline; a read error may be responsible.

Notes on the study in general: TCR diversity was significantly greater in tumor than normal lung tissue.

No cell sorting was done before RNA was extracted from the tissue. More than 3 cm separated this lung sample from the edge of the tumor. The chain employs TRBV28 and TRBJ1-2; 7 nucleotides agree with TRBD1. Sequencing was carried out using distant non-tumor lung tissue. This sequence was found in a man aged 60 to 69 with non-small cell lung cancer. The CDR3, as DNA: TGTGTCAGCAGTTTGGCGACAGGGACCTATGGCTACACTTTC. Translating it yields CVSSLATGTYGYTF.